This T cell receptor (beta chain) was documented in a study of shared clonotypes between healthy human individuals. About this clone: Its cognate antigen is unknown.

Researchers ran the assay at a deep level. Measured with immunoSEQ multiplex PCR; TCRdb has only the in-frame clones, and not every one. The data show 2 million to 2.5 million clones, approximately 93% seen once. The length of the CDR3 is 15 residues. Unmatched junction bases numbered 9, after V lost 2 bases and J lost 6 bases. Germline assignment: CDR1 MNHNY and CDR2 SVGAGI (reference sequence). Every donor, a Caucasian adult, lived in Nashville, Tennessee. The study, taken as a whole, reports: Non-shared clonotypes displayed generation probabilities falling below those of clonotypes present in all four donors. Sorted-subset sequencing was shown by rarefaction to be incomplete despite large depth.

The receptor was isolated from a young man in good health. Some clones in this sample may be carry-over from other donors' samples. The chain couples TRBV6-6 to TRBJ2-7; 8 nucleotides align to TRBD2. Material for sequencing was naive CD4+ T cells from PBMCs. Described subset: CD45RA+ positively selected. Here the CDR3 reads CASSYQQTSAGEQYF. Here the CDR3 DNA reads TGTGCCAGCAGTTACCAACAGACTAGCGCTGGCGAGCAGTACTTC.